What follows are 7 T cell receptor beta chains derived from one specimen sequenced in a study of OX40 agonist ivuxolimab in advanced cancers. This table comes from immunoSEQ multiplex PCR, and its TCRdb copy is limited to in-frame clones, with some not included. The table has roughly 59,000 clones, approximately 85% seen once. The starting material was CD4+ or CD8+ T cells sorted from blood, obtained in a trial of the OX40 agonist ivuxolimab. The receptors shown here come from an adult with an advanced solid tumor such as melanoma, head and neck, liver or kidney cancer.

This sequence joins TRBV28 and TRBJ1-1; 9 positions agree with TRBD1. Germline CDR1 is MDHEN and CDR2 is SYDVKM. The CDR3 spans 17 residues. With 7 bases clipped from V and 5 bases from J, the junction kept 17 bases outside the gene matches. The CDR3 sequence is CASTPPGTGSIWTEAFF. Here the CDR3 DNA reads TGTGCCAGCACTCCCCCCGGGACAGGGTCGATTTGGACTGAAGCTTTCTTT.

This chain links TRBV30 with TRBJ2-3, with a possible D match to TRBD1 (6 bases). Germline V lookup: CDR1 GTSNPN, CDR2 SVGIG (reference sequence). Trimming removed 2 bases from V and 0 bases from J, with 9 bases in between. This CDR3 is built from 14 residues. CDR3 sequence: CAWSTGRSTDTQYF. The CDR3 DNA is TGTGCCTGGAGTACAGGGAGAAGCACAGATACGCAGTATTTT. The variable domain in full, completed from reference TRBV30 and TRBJ2-3, reads SQTIHQWPATLVQPVGSPLSLECTVEGTSNPNLYWYRQAAGRGLQLLFYSVGIGQISSEVPQNLSASRPQDRQFILSSKKLLLSDSGFYLCAWSTGRSTDTQYFGPGTRLTVL.

CDR3 in amino acids: CASSLVRGRGKQPQHF. DNA of the CDR3: TGTGCCAGCAGCTTAGTGCGGGGGCGAGGTAAGCAGCCCCAGCATTTT. The chain employs TRBV7-3 and TRBJ1-5, with D perhaps matching TRBD1 (6 bases). V shed 2 bases and J shed 7 bases, with 18 bases lying between them. This CDR3 comprises 16 residues. Germline lookup yields CDR1 SGHTA and CDR2 FQGTGA.

This chain links TRBV7-8 with TRBJ2-7, with D perhaps given as TRBD1 or TRBD2 (5 bases each). The ends were cut back, 5 bases at V and 2 bases at J, with 13 bases in the middle. Germline CDR1 and CDR2: SGHVS and FQNEAQ. This CDR3 has 14 amino acids. CDR3 coding DNA: TGTGCCAGCAGCCCGAGAGGGGCGGCCTACGAGCAGTACTTC. It yields the protein CASSPRGAAYEQYF. The entire variable domain, with the rest obtained from reference TRBV7-8 and TRBJ2-7, is as follows: GAGVSQSPRYKVAKRGQDVALRCDPISGHVSLFWYQQALGQGPEFLTYFQNEAQLDKSGLPSDRFFAERPEGSVSTLKIQRTQQEDSAVYLCASSPRGAAYEQYFGPGTRLTVT.

The chain recombines TRBV7-3 with TRBJ1-2; 8 bases map to TRBD1. V was pared by 5 bases and J by 9 bases, with 8 bases of the junction left unmatched. CDR3 size: 13 residues. CDR1 is SGHTA and CDR2 is FQGTGA in the germline V gene. The CDR3 DNA is TGTGCCAGCAGCCCGGGACAGGAGGCACGCTACACCTTC. Translated, it gives CASSPGQEARYTF.

V and J are TRBV2 and TRBJ1-5; a possible D gene is TRBD1 (6 bases). Trimming left V 10 bases short and J 2 bases short, with 24 bases between. The V gene's germline CDR1 is SNHLY and CDR2 FYNNEI. The CDR3 sequence is 17 residues long. The CDR3 DNA reads as TGTGCCACCGGGGGCAGGGATGTCTGGAATGGCAATCAGCCCCAGCATTTT. Its translation: CATGGRDVWNGNQPQHF.

The table lists this clone with a few counts. V gene TRBV4-2 combines with J gene TRBJ2-5, with a possible D match to TRBD2 (5 bases). The V end was cut by 0 bases, the J end by 5 bases, with 13 bases between. The CDR3 totals 15 residues. Germline-derived CDR1 and CDR2 are LGHNA and YNFKEQ. The CDR3 is CASSQDWSSSETQYF. The DNA for the CDR3 is TGTGCCAGCAGCCAAGATTGGTCTAGCAGCGAGACCCAGTACTTC.